This T cell receptor (beta chain) is from a study of blood T cell repertoires in COVID-19. As for the study in general: Whether acute or convalescent, the COVID-19 samples came from the United States, Italy and Spain. T cells, B-cell-depleted T cells, or PBMCs supplied cDNA or gDNA.

Original processing notes: Nucleated cell counts were estimated from reference gene primer amplification. Clones were sequenced by immunoSEQ multiplex PCR, and TCRdb holds only the in-frame ones, with some missing. V and J calls and clone size are given by that table; D and trimming were obtained from the DNA. The data hold 310,000 or so clones, with around nine tenths observed a single time. V dropped 5 bases and J dropped 5; count of bases not matched to a gene: 5. The CDR3 loop spans 16 amino acids. Germline V lookup: CDR1 SGHVS, CDR2 FNYEAQ. This receptor was obtained from a woman between 25 and 40 years old with COVID-19, enrolled during active disease. V is TRBV7-6 and J is TRBJ2-1, with 14 bases that match TRBD2. Sequencing was done on a sample of peripheral blood. The CDR3 bases are TGTGCCAGCAGCCAACCGGGACTAGCGGGAGACAATGAGCAGTTCTTC. Protein sequence: CASSQPGLAGDNEQFF.